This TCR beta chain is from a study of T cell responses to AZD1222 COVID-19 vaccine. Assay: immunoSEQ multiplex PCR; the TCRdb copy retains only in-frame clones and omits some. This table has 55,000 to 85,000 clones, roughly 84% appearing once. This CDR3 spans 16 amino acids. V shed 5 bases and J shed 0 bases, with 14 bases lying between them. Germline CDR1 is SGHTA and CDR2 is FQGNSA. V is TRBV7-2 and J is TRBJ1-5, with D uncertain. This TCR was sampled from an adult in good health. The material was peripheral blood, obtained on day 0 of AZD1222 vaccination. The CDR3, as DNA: TGTGCCAGCAGCCCCAGTTACAGAGATAGCAATCAGCCCCAGCATTTT. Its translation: CASSPSYRDSNQPQHF.